This entry concerns a single T cell receptor beta chain. Antigen unknown. The data were obtained in a study of T cell responses to AZD1222 COVID-19 vaccine. Study outcomes and limitations: Repertoire sampling was restricted to post-peak T cell response timepoints.

Assay: immunoSEQ multiplex PCR; the TCRdb copy retains only in-frame clones and omits some. Among some 110,000 clones, 89% were seen once, and the ten largest hold approximately 40%. Trimming cost V 2 bases and J 3 bases; bases outside gene matches: 4. CDR3 length equals 14 residues. The germline CDR1 and CDR2 sequences are MNHEY and SVGAGI. This receptor was obtained from an adult who received the AZD1222 COVID-19 vaccine. The sequences come from peripheral blood, collected 28 days after the second AZD1222 dose. The rearrangement joins TRBV6-5 to TRBJ2-7, with 7 bases matching TRBD1. Here the CDR3 reads CASSYGAGGYEQYF. The CDR3 DNA follows: TGTGCCAGCAGTTACGGGGCAGGGGGCTACGAGCAGTACTTC.